A single sample gave rise to the 19 T cell receptor beta chains below, sequenced in a study of blood T cell repertoires in COVID-19. TCRdb's table, derived via immunoSEQ multiplex PCR, lists solely in-frame clones and lacks some. The sample holds 25,000 to 30,000 clones; roughly 79% are singletons and the top ten take approximately 41%. Sequencing was carried out using peripheral blood. The receptors were gathered from a man in his 70s with acute or convalescent COVID-19.

The CDR3 spells CASSLGRSGNTIYF. The CDR3 nucleotides read TGTGCCAGCAGTTTGGGCAGGTCTGGAAACACCATATATTTT. This chain uses TRBV27 with TRBJ1-3; D is ambiguous. From germline, CDR1 is MNHEY and CDR2 SMNVEV (reference sequence). This CDR3 has 14 amino acids. V dropped 3 bases and J dropped 1 base, with 7 bases sitting between them.

The chain recombines TRBV5-1 with TRBJ2-7; TRBD2 matches at 8 bases. This CDR3 region has 14 residues. The V segment lost 6 bases and the J segment 6 bases; nucleotides outside the gene matches: 11. The germline V gene has CDR1 SGHRS and CDR2 YFSETQ. The CDR3 region is CASNSPGRGIEQYF. The CDR3 DNA is TGCGCCAGCAACTCTCCCGGGAGGGGGATCGAGCAGTACTTC.

This clone ranks as medium-sized. The rearrangement joins TRBV11-3 to TRBJ1-1; 7 positions agree with TRBD1. Germline lookup yields CDR1 SGHNT and CDR2 YENEEA. After removal of 0 bases from V and 2 bases from J, the junction contained 3 bases not matched to a gene. CDR3 length equals 15 residues. The CDR3 here is CASSLEDRSNTEAFF. In DNA, the CDR3 is TGTGCCAGCAGCTTAGAGGACAGGAGTAACACTGAAGCTTTCTTT.

The chain joins TRBV28 to TRBJ1-2; weak D call: TRBD1 (6 bases). There are 11 residues in the CDR3. The germline V gene encodes CDR1 MDHEN and CDR2 SYDVKM. V shed 7 bases and J shed 8 bases, with 11 bases lying between them. In DNA form, the CDR3 reads TGTGCCAGCAACACAGGGCCAGGCTACACCTTC. It translates to CASNTGPGYTF.

In this sample, this clone turned up once. This chain uses TRBV9 with TRBJ1-6, with 7 bases matching TRBD1. The V gene end was trimmed by 4 bases and the J gene end by 6 bases; junction bases not matched to a gene: 7. There are 15 residues in the CDR3. The V gene's germline CDR1 is SGDLS and CDR2 YYNGEE. The CDR3 here is CASSNDREANSPLHF. The CDR3 DNA sequence: TGTGCCAGCAGCAACGACAGGGAAGCTAATTCACCCCTCCACTTT.

The gene calls are TRBV7-9 and TRBJ1-1, with 7 bases that match TRBD1. CDR1 is SEHNR, CDR2 FQNEAQ, per germline (reference sequence). The CDR3 consists of 16 residues. The ends lost 3 bases at V and 1 base at J; junction bases unmatched: 8. The CDR3 loop is CASSFRTGAGNTEAFF. The DNA for the CDR3 is TGTGCCAGCAGCTTCAGGACAGGCGCAGGGAACACTGAAGCTTTCTTT. Variable domain in full (rest from reference TRBV7-9 and TRBJ1-1): DTGVSQNPRHKITKRGQNVTFRCDPISEHNRLYWYRQTLGQGPEFLTYFQNEAQLEKSRLLSDRFSAERPKGSFSTLEIQRTEQGDSAMYLCASSFRTGAGNTEAFFGQGTRLTVV.

The V call is TRBV5-1, the J call TRBJ2-3; 11 bases are shared with TRBD2. The J segment lost 2 bases and the V segment lost 4 bases, leaving 9 bases of the junction unmatched. CDR1 and CDR2 from the germline V gene are SGHRS and YFSETQ. CDR3 length equals 17 residues. CDR3: CASSTGSSGGLTDTQYF. CDR3 nucleotide sequence: TGCGCCAGCAGCACGGGGTCTAGCGGGGGGCTCACAGATACGCAGTATTTT.

CDR3 in amino acids: CASRSGTGVNTGELFF. The CDR3, as DNA: TGTGCCAGCAGATCCGGGACAGGGGTGAACACCGGGGAGCTGTTTTTT. The chain is built from TRBV28 and TRBJ2-2, with 10 nucleotides matching TRBD1. The CDR3 totals 16 residues. V gave up 6 bases and J gave up 1 base; unmatched junction bases: 5. Germline assignment: CDR1 MDHEN and CDR2 SYDVKM.

This rearrangement joins TRBV11-3 to TRBJ2-2, with 8 positions matching TRBD1. J lost 8 bases, V lost 4 bases, and 6 bases had no gene match. CDR1 and CDR2 from the germline V gene are SGHNT and YENEEA. The CDR3 length is 14 residues. CDR3 loop: CASSSTGVTGELFF. The CDR3 DNA reads as TGTGCCAGCAGCTCGACAGGGGTGACGGGGGAGCTGTTTTTT.

The rearrangement joins TRBV10-3 to TRBJ2-7; 10 bases are shared with TRBD2. Germline-derived CDR1 and CDR2 are ENHRY and SYGVKD. V gave up 6 bases and J gave up 7 bases; unmatched junction bases: 9. The CDR3 covers 14 residues. The CDR3 here is CAISPSGGSAEQYF. The CDR3 bases are TGTGCCATCAGCCCTAGCGGGGGTTCGGCGGAGCAGTACTTC.

By sample fraction, this clone is medium-sized (0.01 to 0.1%). At the DNA level, this CDR3 is encoded by other sequences in the same sample as well. The rearrangement joins TRBV28 to TRBJ1-1, with D possibly matching TRBD1 (6 bases). Between the trimmed V and J ends, which lost 2 bases and 8 bases, there was a span of 9 bases. Per the germline V gene, CDR1 is MDHEN and CDR2 is SYDVKM. This CDR3 comprises 12 residues. The CDR3 protein is CASSLLTGEAFF. In DNA, the CDR3 is TGTGCCAGCAGTTTACTTACAGGGGAAGCTTTCTTT.

The V and J genes are TRBV9 and TRBJ2-6; 7 nucleotides match TRBD1. J lost 0 bases, V lost 4 bases, and 13 bases had no gene match. CDR3 length: 19 amino acids. CDR1 is SGDLS and CDR2 is YYNGEE in the germline V gene. CDR3 sequence (DNA): TGTGCCAGCAGCCGCACCCCGGGACAGACCTTCTCTGGGGCCAACGTCCTGACTTTC. Translation: CASSRTPGQTFSGANVLTF.

This chain uses TRBV11-2 with TRBJ2-7; 10 nucleotides agree with TRBD1. Germline V gives CDR1 SGHAT, CDR2 FQNNGV. The junction had 7 bases not matched to a gene; V was cut back by 4 bases and J by 4 bases. CDR3 length equals 15 residues. DNA for the CDR3: TGTGCCAGCAGCTCGCCGGGACAGGGGAATTACGAGCAGTACTTC. Protein: CASSSPGQGNYEQYF. The whole variable domain, filled in from reference TRBV11-2 and TRBJ2-7, reads EAGVAQSPRYKIIEKRQSVAFWCNPISGHATLYWYQQILGQGPKLLIQFQNNGVVDDSQLPKDRFSAERLKGVDSTLKIQPAKLEDSAVYLCASSSPGQGNYEQYFGPGTRLTVT.

V and J are TRBV7-2 and TRBJ1-4; no definite D call. Per the germline V gene, CDR1 is SGHTA and CDR2 is FQGNSA. Deletions cut 4 bases from V and 5 bases from J, with 17 bases between. The CDR3 is 16 residues long. CDR3 DNA sequence: TGTGCCAGCAGCTCCCAACCGGGAAGCTTCAATGAAAAACTGTTTTTT. Its translation is CASSSQPGSFNEKLFF.

The rearrangement links TRBV5-4 to TRBJ1-1, with D unresolved. V lost 2 bases and J 2 bases, leaving 13 bases between the germline ends. The CDR3 length is 15 residues. CDR1 and CDR2 from the germline V gene are SGHNT and YYREEE (reference sequence). CDR3 nucleotide sequence: TGTGCCAGCAGCTTTTCAGGAGGGCGAAACACTGAAGCTTTCTTT. Residues: CASSFSGGRNTEAFF.

This clone has a handful of counts. This sequence joins TRBV5-1 and TRBJ1-1; 8 bases are shared with TRBD1. Germline trimming cut 2 bases from V and 2 bases from J; bases unmatched to any gene: 2. Germline V gene data show CDR1 as SGHRS and CDR2 as YFSETQ. CDR3 length: 14 residues. CDR3 bases: TGCGCCAGCAGCTTCGGGACAGGCAACACTGAAGCTTTCTTT. Translated: CASSFGTGNTEAFF.

V gene TRBV19 combines with J gene TRBJ1-5, with 8 nucleotides matching TRBD1. CDR1 is LNHDA and CDR2 is SQIVND in the germline V gene (reference sequence). The CDR3 covers 14 residues. Trimming removed 5 bases from V and 2 bases from J; junction bases left unmatched: 2. CDR3 region: CASSLDRGNQPQHF. CDR3 in DNA: TGTGCCAGTAGTTTGGACAGGGGCAATCAGCCCCAGCATTTT.

The chain links TRBV9 to TRBJ2-2, with 7 bases identical to TRBD2. Germline lookup yields CDR1 SGDLS and CDR2 YYNGEE. The CDR3 consists of 16 residues. V gave up 6 bases and J gave up 0 bases; unmatched junction bases: 8. The CDR3 DNA follows: TGTGCCAGCAACAAAGCCGGGGGGTCGAACACCGGGGAGCTGTTTTTT. Its translation is CASNKAGGSNTGELFF.

The chain links TRBV10-3 to TRBJ1-5, with TRBD1 identical over 9 bases. With 3 bases clipped from V and 6 bases from J, the junction kept 9 bases outside the gene matches. The CDR3 loop spans 16 amino acids. Germline V gene lookup returns CDR1 ENHRY and CDR2 SYGVKD. In DNA form, the CDR3 reads TGTGCCATCAGTGACCCCTCCGGACAGGGGAGTCAGCCCCAGCATTTT. Translation gives CAISDPSGQGSQPQHF.